Described below is a single T cell receptor beta chain sequence and its context. Trimming removed 2 bases at V and 2 bases at J, with 3 bases between. This CDR3 is 12 amino acids long. Per germline, CDR1 SGHRS and CDR2 YFSETQ. The data derive from a study of blood T cell repertoires in COVID-19. Study in general: PBMCs, B-cell-depleted T cells, or T cells provided the cDNA or gDNA that made up the material.

The protocol was immunoSEQ multiplex PCR, while the TCRdb copy is restricted to in-frame clones and leaves out a portion. Of just over 150,000 clones in the sample, 88% were seen once. This chain connects TRBV5-1 to TRBJ2-3, with D unclear. Sequenced input: PBMCs or T cells enriched from blood (not recorded which). The receptor comes from a woman in her forties or fifties who had recovered from COVID-19. The CDR3 sequence is CASSFITDTQYF. The DNA for the CDR3 is TGCGCCAGCAGCTTTATCACAGATACGCAGTATTTT. The full variable domain, its missing parts supplied by reference TRBV5-1 and TRBJ2-3, is KAGVTQTPRYLIKTRGQQVTLSCSPISGHRSVSWYQQTPGQGLQFLFEYFSETQRNKGNFPGRFSGRQFSNSRSEMNVSTLELGDSALYLCASSFITDTQYFGPGTRLTVL.